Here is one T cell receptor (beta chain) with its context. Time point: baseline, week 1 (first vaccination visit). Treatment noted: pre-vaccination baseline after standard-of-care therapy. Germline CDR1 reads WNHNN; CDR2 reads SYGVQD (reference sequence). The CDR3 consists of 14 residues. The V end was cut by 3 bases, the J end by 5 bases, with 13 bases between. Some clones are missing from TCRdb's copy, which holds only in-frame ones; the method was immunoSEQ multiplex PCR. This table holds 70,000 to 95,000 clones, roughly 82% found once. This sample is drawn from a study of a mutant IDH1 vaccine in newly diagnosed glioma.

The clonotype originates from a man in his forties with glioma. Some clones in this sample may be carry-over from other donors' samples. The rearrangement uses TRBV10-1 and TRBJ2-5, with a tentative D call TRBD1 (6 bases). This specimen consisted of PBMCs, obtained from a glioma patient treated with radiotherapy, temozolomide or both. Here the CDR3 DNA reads TGCGCCAGCAGTGATGGGGGCATGGGGGAGACCCAGTACTTC. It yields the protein CASSDGGMGETQYF.